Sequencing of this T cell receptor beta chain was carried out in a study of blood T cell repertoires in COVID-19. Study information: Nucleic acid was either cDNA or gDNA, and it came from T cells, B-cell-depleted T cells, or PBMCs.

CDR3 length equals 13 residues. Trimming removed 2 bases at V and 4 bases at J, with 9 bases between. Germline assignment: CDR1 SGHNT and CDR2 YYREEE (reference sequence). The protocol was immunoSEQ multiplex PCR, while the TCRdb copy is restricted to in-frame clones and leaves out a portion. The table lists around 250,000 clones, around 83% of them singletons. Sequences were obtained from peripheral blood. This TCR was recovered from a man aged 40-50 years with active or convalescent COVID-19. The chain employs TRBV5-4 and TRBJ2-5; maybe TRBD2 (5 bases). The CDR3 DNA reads TGTGCCAGCAGCTTAGGACTTGGAGAGACCCAGTACTTC. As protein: CASSLGLGETQYF. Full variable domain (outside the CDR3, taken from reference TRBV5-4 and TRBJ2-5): ETGVTQSPTHLIKTRGQQVTLRCSSQSGHNTVSWYQQALGQGPQFIFQYYREEENGRGNFPPRFSGLQFPNYSSELNVNALELDDSALYLCASSLGLGETQYFGPGTRLLVL.